At least ten counts were recorded for the clone carrying this T cell receptor (beta chain). Described treatment: oral pan-JAK inhibitor, 5-10 mg twice daily. Those with alopecia areata gave lesional scalp punch biopsies and peripheral blood. The data belong to a study of CD8+ T cells in alopecia areata. Isolated RNA was reverse transcribed into cDNA used as the sequencing template. Measured with immunoSEQ multiplex PCR; TCRdb has only the in-frame clones, and not every one. The sample lists some 100,000 clones, less than 75% occurring once. The CDR3 extends over 15 amino acids. Trimming stripped 1 base from V and 1 base from J, with 8 bases between. Germline CDR1 SEHNR, CDR2 FQNEAQ (reference sequence).

The input for sequencing was CD8+ T cells sorted from blood, taken at week 4, from a patient treated with tofacitinib. The TCR originated in a human donor with alopecia areata. The chain employs TRBV7-9 and TRBJ2-1; D call uncertain. CDR3 coding DNA: TGTGCCAGCAGCTTAGGTGGGAAATCCTACAATGAGCAGTTCTTC. Translated, it gives CASSLGGKSYNEQFF. Complete variable domain (other parts from reference TRBV7-9 and TRBJ2-1): DTGVSQNPRHKITKRGQNVTFRCDPISEHNRLYWYRQTLGQGPEFLTYFQNEAQLEKSRLLSDRFSAERPKGSFSTLEIQRTEQGDSAMYLCASSLGGKSYNEQFFGPGTRLTVL.